The subject of this entry is one TCR beta chain. As yet, its antigen is unknown. This sample stems from a study of regulatory T cells in long-lasting Graves disease. Study-level points and caveats: Having few samples may have compromised the accuracy.

As for time point: newly diagnosed GD, antithyroid drugs for less than 3 months. The TCR library was prepared using RNA isolated from PBMCs. The EDTA tubes were filled with around 8.5 milliliters of drawn peripheral blood. CDR3-region Arm-PCR and iRepertoire HTBI primers produced the TCR beta libraries. TCRdb re-called the multiplex PCR reads with MiXCR, one entry per CDR3 protein. This table holds fewer than 650,000 distinct CDR3 sequences, 15% to 20% found once. Trimming cost V 3 bases and J 2 bases, with 10 bases left between them. The CDR3 runs 14 residues. The germline V gene encodes CDR1 SGHAT and CDR2 FQNNGV. These data also formed part of another study, on T cells in Graves' hyperthyroidism and ophthalmopathy. That study adds: In the blood, most expanded thyroid clonotypes above 0.001 appeared as well.

This clonotype originated in a man between 18 and 35 years old with Graves disease. Source: peripheral blood mononuclear cells (PBMCs), taken at new diagnosis, from a patient treated with antithyroid drugs. The rearrangement links TRBV11-2 to TRBJ2-5, with a weak D call TRBD1 (6 bases). CDR3 bases: TGTGCCAGCAGCTTCGGACAGTTTCAAGAGACCCAGTACTTC. Protein sequence: CASSFGQFQETQYF.